The 17 T cell receptor beta chains given below trace back to one sample, sequenced in a study of cytomegalovirus exposure and HLA in healthy donors. TCRdb keeps only in-frame clones here, not all; method: immunoSEQ multiplex PCR. The table shows 150,000 to 200,000 clones, with more than 75% occurring only once. The material sequenced was PBMCs. Receptors were obtained from a man younger than 35 in good health and CMV-seronegative.

This chain joins TRBV27 and TRBJ2-3, with 8 bases fitting TRBD2. V was pared by 4 bases and J by 0 bases, with 12 bases of the junction left unmatched. The CDR3 consists of 18 residues. Germline V gene sequence: CDR1 MNHEY, CDR2 SMNVEV (reference sequence). CDR3 region: CASSSLGLAGPSTDTQYF. In DNA form, the CDR3 reads TGTGCCAGCAGTTCCCTCGGCTTAGCGGGGCCGAGCACAGATACGCAGTATTTT.

The genes are TRBV2 and TRBJ2-3; 13 bases line up with TRBD2. CDR3 length equals 18 residues. Germline V CDR1 and CDR2: SNHLY, FYNNEI. Germline trimming cut 6 bases from V and 1 base from J; bases unmatched to any gene: 10. CDR3 DNA sequence: TGTGCCAGCAGGACCGGGACTAGCGGGGTCCGGGGCACAGATACGCAGTATTTT. Protein: CASRTGTSGVRGTDTQYF.

This clone was seen a handful of times. The rearrangement links TRBV2 to TRBJ1-6, with TRBD1 matching 9 bases. With V trimmed by 0 bases and J by 10 bases, 7 bases remained unmatched. The CDR3 length is 16 residues. Per the germline V gene, CDR1 is SNHLY and CDR2 is FYNNEI. CDR3 residues: CASSEAAGTGYSPLHF. DNA for the CDR3: TGTGCCAGCAGTGAAGCGGCTGGGACAGGGTACTCACCCCTCCACTTT.

The chain couples TRBV6-1 to TRBJ2-7; 10 positions match TRBD2. The germline V gene encodes CDR1 MNHNS and CDR2 SASEGT. J was trimmed by 4 bases and V by 3 bases; bases with no gene match: 9. The CDR3 is 16 residues long. This CDR3 is CASSDYSSGGRYEQYF. DNA of the CDR3: TGTGCCAGCAGTGACTACTCTAGCGGGGGACGATACGAGCAGTACTTC.

This rearrangement joins TRBV6-5 to TRBJ1-5; D possibly corresponds to TRBD1 (5 bases). The CDR3 is made up of 14 amino acids. Germline V gene data show CDR1 as MNHEY and CDR2 as SVGAGI. Trimming stripped 2 bases from V and 3 bases from J, with 8 bases between. The CDR3 loop reads CASSYGGLNQPQHF. In nucleotides, the CDR3 is TGTGCCAGCAGTTACGGGGGACTCAATCAGCCCCAGCATTTT.

This clone was found many times. The V gene is TRBV10-2, the J gene TRBJ2-1, with 9 bases that match TRBD2. The germline V gene has CDR1 WSHSY and CDR2 SAAADI. With V trimmed by 6 bases and J by 2 bases, 5 bases remained unmatched. The CDR3 has 15 amino acids. Here the CDR3 DNA reads TGCGCCAGCAGCTCCTTAGCGGGAGCCTACAATGAGCAGTTCTTC. Translating gives CASSSLAGAYNEQFF.

The chain is built from TRBV11-2 and TRBJ1-1, with D unclear. Germline V lookup: CDR1 SGHAT, CDR2 FQNNGV. V lost 1 base to trimming and J lost 0 bases, with 6 bases between them. The CDR3 extends over 14 amino acids. CDR3 loop: CASSLALMNTEAFF. CDR3 coding DNA: TGTGCCAGCAGCTTAGCCCTTATGAACACTGAAGCTTTCTTT.

This chain links TRBV25-1 with TRBJ2-3; TRBD2 agrees at 15 bases. The CDR3 has 18 amino acids. From germline, CDR1 is MGHDK and CDR2 SYGVNS. V lost 6 bases, J lost 1 base, and 8 bases stayed unmatched. The CDR3 region is CASRAGTSGRKCTDTQYF. In DNA form, the CDR3 reads TGTGCCAGCAGGGCAGGGACTAGCGGGAGGAAATGCACAGATACGCAGTATTTT.

The gene calls are TRBV29-1 and TRBJ2-5; TRBD1 might be the D (5 bases). The CDR3 has 14 amino acids. V lost 5 bases to trimming and J lost 2 bases, with 15 bases between them. The germline gives CDR1 SQVTM, CDR2 ANQGSEA. The CDR3: CSVQVLGQQETQYF. In nucleotides, the CDR3 is TGCAGCGTTCAGGTTTTAGGACAACAAGAGACCCAGTACTTC.

The chain links TRBV7-2 to TRBJ2-3, with TRBD2 as a possible D gene (5 bases). From germline, CDR1 is SGHTA and CDR2 FQGNSA. The CDR3 totals 15 residues. V lost 3 bases to trimming and J lost 1 base, with 11 bases between them. Here the CDR3 reads CASSFYTEGTDTQYF. CDR3 coding DNA: TGTGCCAGCAGCTTTTATACGGAGGGCACAGATACGCAGTATTTT.

This clone was seen at least ten times. The chain couples TRBV10-1 to TRBJ2-7; 7 bases fit TRBD1. The V gene end was trimmed by 5 bases and the J gene end by 6 bases; junction bases not matched to a gene: 4. The CDR3 covers 12 residues. Germline V gene sequence: CDR1 WNHNN, CDR2 SYGVQD (reference sequence). CDR3 nucleotide sequence: TGCGCCAGCAGTAGACAGGGTAGCGAGCAGTACTTC. Its translation: CASSRQGSEQYF.

V is TRBV5-4 and J is TRBJ2-3; D is perhaps TRBD1 (5 bases). With 0 bases removed from V and 5 bases from J, the gap between germline ends came to 7 bases. CDR1 and CDR2 (germline): SGHNT, YYREEE (reference sequence). This CDR3 contains 13 residues. This chain's CDR3 is CASSLEQGDTQYF. In nucleotides, the CDR3 is TGTGCCAGCAGCTTGGAGCAGGGAGATACGCAGTATTTT.

The rearrangement links TRBV11-3 to TRBJ2-1; D is unclear. The CDR3 loop spans 13 amino acids. Germline CDR1 SGHNT, CDR2 YENEEA. Trimming left V 3 bases short and J 5 bases short, with 8 bases between. For the CDR3, the DNA is TGTGCCAGCAGCTTCCGGTCCAACAATGAGCAGTTCTTC. It codes for CASSFRSNNEQFF.

V usage is TRBV18 and J usage is TRBJ1-2, with a tentative D call TRBD1 (5 bases). Germline CDR1 reads KGHSH; CDR2 reads LQKENI. V lost 3 bases and J lost 5, with 10 bases in between. The length of the CDR3 is 13 residues. This CDR3 is CASSPRRGYGYTF. In DNA, the CDR3 is TGTGCCAGCTCACCGCGACGGGGGTATGGCTACACCTTC.

The chain carries TRBV6-6 and TRBJ1-1; D is unclear. CDR3 length equals 13 residues. Germline values: CDR1 MNHNY, CDR2 SVGAGI (reference sequence). Trimming cost V 6 bases and J 0 bases, with 8 bases left between them. For the CDR3, the DNA is TGTGCCAGCAGGAGGGAGGTGAACACTGAAGCTTTCTTT. Its protein product is CASRREVNTEAFF.

The rearrangement uses TRBV19 and TRBJ1-2, with 9 nucleotides matching TRBD1. From germline, CDR1 is LNHDA and CDR2 SQIVND (reference sequence). Trimming at V came to 3 bases and at J to 3 bases, leaving 5 bases not matched to a gene. This CDR3 spans 15 amino acids. Written as DNA, the CDR3 is TGTGCCAGTAGTATTTCCGGGACAGGGTACTATGGCTACACCTTC. It specifies CASSISGTGYYGYTF.

The chain combines TRBV7-2 with TRBJ1-5, with 7 bases matching TRBD1. Germline V gene sequence: CDR1 SGHTA, CDR2 FQGNSA. The length of the CDR3 is 14 residues. Trimming removed 5 bases from V and 4 bases from J; junction bases left unmatched: 5. The CDR3, as DNA: TGTGCCAGCAGCCCTCGACAGGGAAATCAGCCCCAGCATTTT. Amino acid sequence: CASSPRQGNQPQHF.